The sample holds one count of the clone carrying this T cell receptor (beta chain). The sample contains more than one DNA sequence encoding this CDR3. Using immunoSEQ multiplex PCR, the repertoire was profiled, and TCRdb retains in-frame clones only, with some absent. This sample has 45,000 to 55,000 clones, with 96% found just once. CDR1 and CDR2 (germline): SGHRS, YFSETQ. The V segment lost 5 bases and the J segment 2 bases; nucleotides outside the gene matches: 3. CDR3 length: 14 amino acids. The sample originates from a study of T cells after somatic rescue of genetic block. The chain carries TRBV5-1 and TRBJ2-7; 11 nucleotides line up with TRBD2. The sequencing input was peripheral blood mononuclear cells (PBMCs). The receptor was isolated from a child less than two years old. CDR3 region: CASSLAGGPYEQYF. CDR3 DNA sequence: TGCGCCAGCAGTTTAGCGGGAGGGCCCTACGAGCAGTACTTC.